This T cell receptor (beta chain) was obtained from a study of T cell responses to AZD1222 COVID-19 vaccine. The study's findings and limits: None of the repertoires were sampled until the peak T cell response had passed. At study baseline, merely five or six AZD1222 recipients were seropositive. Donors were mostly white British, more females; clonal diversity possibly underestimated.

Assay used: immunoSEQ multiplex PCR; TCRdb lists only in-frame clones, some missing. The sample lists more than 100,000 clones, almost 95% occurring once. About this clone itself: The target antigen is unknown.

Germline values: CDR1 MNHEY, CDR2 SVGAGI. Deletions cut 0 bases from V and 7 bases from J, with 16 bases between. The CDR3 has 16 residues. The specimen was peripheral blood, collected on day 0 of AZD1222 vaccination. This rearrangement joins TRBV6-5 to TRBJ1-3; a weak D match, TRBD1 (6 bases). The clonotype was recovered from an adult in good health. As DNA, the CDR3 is TGTGCCAGCAGTTACTCTCCGGGACAAATGGGGAACACCATATATTTT. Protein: CASSYSPGQMGNTIYF.